This T cell receptor (beta chain) derives from a study of OX40 agonist ivuxolimab in advanced cancers. Looking at the study overall: Past anti-PD-1, anti-PD-L1 or anti-CTLA-4 therapy was accepted, and 40% had received some. Study-level findings and limits: Dose levels from 0.1 to 3.0 mg/kg saw CD4+ and CD8+ blood T cells expand clonally by week 6.

If patients had autoimmune disease history or systemic immunosuppression, they were excluded. The V end lost 4 bases, the J end lost 4 bases, and 14 bases lay between the germline ends. The CDR3 is 15 amino acids. The V gene's germline CDR1 is LNHNV and CDR2 YYDKDF (reference sequence). On this clone itself: Antigen unknown.

The data were produced by immunoSEQ multiplex PCR, yet TCRdb's version contains in-frame clones alone and is incomplete. The sample lists about 48,000 clones, more than 70% seen once, with roughly 6% in the top ten. The clonotype comes from an adult with an advanced solid tumor such as melanoma, head and neck, liver or kidney cancer. The J gene is TRBJ1-3, the V gene TRBV15; D is uncertain. The sequencing here drew on CD4+ or CD8+ T cells sorted from blood, taken in a trial of the OX40 agonist ivuxolimab. The CDR3 region has the DNA TGTGCCACCAGCAAGGACGGCGGAGAAGGAAACACCATATATTTT. Translation gives CATSKDGGEGNTIYF.